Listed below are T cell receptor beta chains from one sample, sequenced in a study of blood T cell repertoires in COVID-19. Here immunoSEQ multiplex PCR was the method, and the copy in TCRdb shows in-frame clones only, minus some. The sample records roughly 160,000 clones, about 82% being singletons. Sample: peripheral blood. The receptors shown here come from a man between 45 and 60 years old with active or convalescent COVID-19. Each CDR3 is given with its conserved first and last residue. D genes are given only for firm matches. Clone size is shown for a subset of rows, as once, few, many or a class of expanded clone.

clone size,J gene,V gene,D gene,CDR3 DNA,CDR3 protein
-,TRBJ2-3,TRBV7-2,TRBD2,TGTGCCAGCAGCTCCCTTAGCGGGGGGTACACAGATACGCAGTATTTT,CASSSLSGGYTDTQYF
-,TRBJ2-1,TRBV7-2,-,TGTGCCAGCAGTCAGAGTACCGGGACTAGGGGGCAGGGGGAGCAGTTCTTC,CASSQSTGTRGQGEQFF
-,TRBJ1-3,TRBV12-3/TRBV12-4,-,TGTGCCAGCAGTTTACAGGGGGGAAACACCATATATTTT,CASSLQGGNTIYF
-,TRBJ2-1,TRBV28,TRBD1,TGTGCCAGCAGTTCTGGACAGGTCTCCTACAATGAGCAGTTCTTC,CASSSGQVSYNEQFF
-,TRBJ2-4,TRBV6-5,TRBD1,TGTGCCAGCAGTTATACTAGGACAGGGTACGACATTCAGTACTTC,CASSYTRTGYDIQYF
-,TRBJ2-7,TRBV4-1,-,TGCGCCAGCAGCCATCCTAGGGCAGGGGACCCCCACGAGCAGTACTTC,CASSHPRAGDPHEQYF
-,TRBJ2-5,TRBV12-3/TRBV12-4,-,TGTGCCAGCAGTTTACAGGAGACCCAGTACTTC,CASSLQETQYF
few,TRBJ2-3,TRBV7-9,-,TGTGCCAGCAGCTTTTCGCCGAGCGGTCTAACAGATACGCAGTATTTT,CASSFSPSGLTDTQYF
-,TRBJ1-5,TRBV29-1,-,TGCAGCGTCTCAGGTCACAATCAGCCCCAGCATTTT,CSVSGHNQPQHF
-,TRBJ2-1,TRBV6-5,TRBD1,TGTGCCAGCAGGATCGACAGGGGGGGTAATGAGCAGTTCTTC,CASRIDRGGNEQFF
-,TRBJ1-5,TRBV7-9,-,TGTGCCAGCAGCTTAGTATCCGATCAGCCCCAGCATTTT,CASSLVSDQPQHF
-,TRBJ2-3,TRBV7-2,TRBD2,TGTGCCAGCAGCTTATTGCTAGCGGGGGGGCCGAGCACAGATACGCAGTATTTT,CASSLLLAGGPSTDTQYF
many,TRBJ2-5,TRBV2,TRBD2,TGTGCCAGCAGTGAAGAACTAGCGGGACCGACCCAGTACTTC,CASSEELAGPTQYF
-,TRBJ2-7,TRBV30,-,TGTGCCTGGAACAGGGAATTCTACGAGCAGTACTTC,CAWNREFYEQYF
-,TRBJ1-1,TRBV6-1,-,TGTGCCAGCAGTGAAGGGAGGGGCGTAGGGGCTTTCTTT,CASSEGRGVGAFF
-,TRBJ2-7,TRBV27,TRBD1,TGTGCCAGCAGTTCGGCCGGGACAGGGCGGTACGAGCAGTACTTC,CASSSAGTGRYEQYF
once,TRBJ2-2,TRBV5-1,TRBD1,TGCGCCAGCAACCTGACACCCGGGACAGGGAACACCGGGGAGCTGTTTTTT,CASNLTPGTGNTGELFF
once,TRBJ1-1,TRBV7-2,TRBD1,TGTGCCAGCAGCTTAGGACAGGGTAACACTGAAGCTTTCTTT,CASSLGQGNTEAFF
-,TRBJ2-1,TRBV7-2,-,TGTGCCAGCAGCTTCTCCAATGAGCAGTTCTTC,CASSFSNEQFF
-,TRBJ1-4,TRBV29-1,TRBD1,TGCAGCGTTGAAGACAGGGGGCGCGGGGGTGAAAAACTGTTTTTT,CSVEDRGRGGEKLFF
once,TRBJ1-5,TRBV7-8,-,TGTGCCAGCAGCTCAGCAGGACAGACTAGCAATCAGCCCCAGCATTTT,CASSSAGQTSNQPQHF
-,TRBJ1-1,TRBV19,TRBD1,TGTGCCAGTAGTATCCTACAGGGGGTAGGCACTGAAGCTTTCTTT,CASSILQGVGTEAFF
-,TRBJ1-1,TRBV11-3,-,TGTGCCAGCAGCTTATCGCGTCCTGGAGCTGAAGCTTTCTTT,CASSLSRPGAEAFF
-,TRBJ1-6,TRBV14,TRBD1,TGTGCCAGCAGCCGAGACAGGGGGCAACCCCTCCACTTT,CASSRDRGQPLHF
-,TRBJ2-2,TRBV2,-,TGTGCCAGCAGAACTCCAAGGGGAATCGGGGAGCTGTTTTTT,CASRTPRGIGELFF
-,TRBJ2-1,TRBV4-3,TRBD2,TGCGCCAGCAGCCATTATTCTAGCGGGGGTTACAATGAGCAGTTCTTC,CASSHYSSGGYNEQFF
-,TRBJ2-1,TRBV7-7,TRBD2,TGTGCTAGCAGCATGACTAGCGGGAGTTTAGATGAGCAGTTCTTC,CASSMTSGSLDEQFF
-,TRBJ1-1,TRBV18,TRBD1,TGTGCCAGCTCACTTTTTACAGGGGCAATTGGGATGAACACTGAAGCTTTCTTT,CASSLFTGAIGMNTEAFF
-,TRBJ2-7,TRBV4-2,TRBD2,TGTGCCAGCAGCCAAGAGGCTAGCGGACTCTCCTACGAGCAGTACTTC,CASSQEASGLSYEQYF
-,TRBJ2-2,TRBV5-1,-,TGCGCCAGCAGCTTGGCTCTGCGGTCGAACACCGGGGAGCTGTTTTTT,CASSLALRSNTGELFF
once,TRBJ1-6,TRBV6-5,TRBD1,TGTGCCAGCAGACGGGACAGGGGATCGTCACCCCTCCACTTT,CASRRDRGSSPLHF
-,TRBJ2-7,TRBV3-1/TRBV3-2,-,TGTGCCAGCAGCCAAGATAGAACGGGCGAGCAGTACTTC,CASSQDRTGEQYF
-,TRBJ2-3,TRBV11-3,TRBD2,TGTGCCAGCAGCCTCCCCCTAGCGGGAGGTACAGATACGCAGTATTTT,CASSLPLAGGTDTQYF
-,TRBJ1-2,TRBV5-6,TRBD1,TGTGCCAGCAGCTTGGCCAATTGGGACAGCCCCTATGGCTACACCTTC,CASSLANWDSPYGYTF
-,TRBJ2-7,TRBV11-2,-,TGTGCCAGCAGCTTAGGGTTTACGGGGTACGAGCAGTACTTC,CASSLGFTGYEQYF
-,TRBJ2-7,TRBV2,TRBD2,TGTGCCAGCAAGAAGCGGGAGACCTACGAGCAGTACTTC,CASKKRETYEQYF
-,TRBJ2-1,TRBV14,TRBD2,TGTGCCAGCAGCCAAGCCCTAGCGGGAGGGTTGTATGAGCAGTTCTTC,CASSQALAGGLYEQFF
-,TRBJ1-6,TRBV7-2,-,TGTGCCAGCAGCTTAGCGTGGGGGCTCGAGTCACCCCTCCACTTT,CASSLAWGLESPLHF
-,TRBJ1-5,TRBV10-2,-,TGCGCCAGCAGTGAACACAGGGAGAGGAATCAGCCCCAGCATTTT,CASSEHRERNQPQHF
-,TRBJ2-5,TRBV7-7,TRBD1,TGTGCTAGCAGCCAGACAGGGGTACGGCAAGAGACCCAGTACTTC,CASSQTGVRQETQYF
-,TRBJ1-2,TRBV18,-,TGTGCCAGCTCACCAGACAGCACTAACTATGGCTACACCTTC,CASSPDSTNYGYTF
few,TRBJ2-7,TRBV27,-,TGTGCCAGCAGGCGGGGCGCTACCTACGAGCAGTACTTC,CASRRGATYEQYF
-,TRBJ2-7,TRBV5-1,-,TGCGCCAGCTCCAGTACGGGCTACGAGCAGTACTTC,CASSSTGYEQYF
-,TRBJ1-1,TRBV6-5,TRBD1,TGTGCCAGCAGTCGACAGGGCGAAGCTTTCTTT,CASSRQGEAFF
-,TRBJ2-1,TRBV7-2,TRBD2,TGTGCCAGCAGCCCCGGGACTAGAGCCGCCGGTGAGCAGTTCTTC,CASSPGTRAAGEQFF
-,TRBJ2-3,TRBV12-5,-,TGTGCTAGTGGTTTGGTACATTGGAGGGACAGTTGGGACTTAGATACGCAGTATTTT,CASGLVHWRDSWDLDTQYF
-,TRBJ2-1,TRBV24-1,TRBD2,TGTGCCACCAGTGACCAGGGACTAGCGGGGAGGAATGAGCAGTTCTTC,CATSDQGLAGRNEQFF
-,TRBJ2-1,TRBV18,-,TGTGCCAGCTCACTGAAGACAGACAATGAGCAGTTCTTC,CASSLKTDNEQFF
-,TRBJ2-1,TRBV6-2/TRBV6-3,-,TGTGCCAGCAGCCGACGTAAGGAGGGTGGGAATGAGCAGTTCTTC,CASSRRKEGGNEQFF
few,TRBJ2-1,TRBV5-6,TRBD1,TGTGCCAGCAGCTCAGCGGACAGGGCCTACAATGAGCAGTTCTTC,CASSSADRAYNEQFF
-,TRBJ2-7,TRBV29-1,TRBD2,TGCAGCGTTCAGGCGGGAGGAACCTACGAGCAGTACTTC,CSVQAGGTYEQYF
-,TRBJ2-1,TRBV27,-,TGTGCCAGCAGTTTATACCAGGGGATTTTCTACAATGAGCAGTTCTTC,CASSLYQGIFYNEQFF
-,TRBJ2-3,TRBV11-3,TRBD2,TGTGCCAGCAGCCCCGGGACTAGCCTCTCGACAGATACGCAGTATTTT,CASSPGTSLSTDTQYF
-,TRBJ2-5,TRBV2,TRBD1,TGTGCCAGCAGTGAAGCTCTCGGTCGGGACAGACCAGAGGCCCAGTACTTC,CASSEALGRDRPEAQYF